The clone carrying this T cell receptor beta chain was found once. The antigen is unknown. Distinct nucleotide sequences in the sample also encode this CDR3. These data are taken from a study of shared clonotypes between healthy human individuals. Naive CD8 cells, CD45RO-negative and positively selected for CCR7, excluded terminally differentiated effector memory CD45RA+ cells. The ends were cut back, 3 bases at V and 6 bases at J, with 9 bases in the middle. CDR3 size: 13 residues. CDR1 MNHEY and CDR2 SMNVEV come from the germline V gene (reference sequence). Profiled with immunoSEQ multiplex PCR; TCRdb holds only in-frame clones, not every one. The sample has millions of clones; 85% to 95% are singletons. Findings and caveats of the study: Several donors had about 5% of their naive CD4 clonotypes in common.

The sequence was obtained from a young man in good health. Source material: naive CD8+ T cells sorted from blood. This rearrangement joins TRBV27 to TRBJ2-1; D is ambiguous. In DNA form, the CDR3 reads TGTGCCAGCAGTTTGGGATCGAGCAATGAGCAGTTCTTC. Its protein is CASSLGSSNEQFF.